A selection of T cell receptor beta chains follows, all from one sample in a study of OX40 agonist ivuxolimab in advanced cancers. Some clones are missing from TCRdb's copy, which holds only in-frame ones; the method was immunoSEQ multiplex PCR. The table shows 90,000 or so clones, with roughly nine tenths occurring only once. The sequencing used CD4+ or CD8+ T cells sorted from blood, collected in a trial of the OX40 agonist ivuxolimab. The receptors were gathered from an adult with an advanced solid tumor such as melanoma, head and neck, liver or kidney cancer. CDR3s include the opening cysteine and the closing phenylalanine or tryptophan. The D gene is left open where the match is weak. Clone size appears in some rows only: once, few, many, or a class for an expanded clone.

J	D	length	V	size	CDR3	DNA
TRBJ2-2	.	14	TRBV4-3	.	CASSPRGDTGELFF	TGCGCCAGCAGCCCCAGGGGGGACACCGGGGAGCTGTTTTTT
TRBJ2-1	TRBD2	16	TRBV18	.	CASSPLTSGRTGGQFF	TGTGCCAGCTCACCTCTAACTAGCGGGAGGACCGGGGGGCAGTTCTTC
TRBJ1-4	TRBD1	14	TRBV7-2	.	CASTRTGVNEKLFF	TGTGCCAGCACCAGGACAGGCGTTAATGAAAAACTGTTTTTT
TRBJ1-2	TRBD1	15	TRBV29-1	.	CSVAGRLTGDNGYTF	TGCAGCGTCGCGGGGCGACTTACAGGGGATAATGGCTACACCTTC
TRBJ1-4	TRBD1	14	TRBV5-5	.	CASSPGDSNEKLFF	TGTGCCAGCAGCCCCGGGGACAGTAATGAAAAACTGTTTTTT
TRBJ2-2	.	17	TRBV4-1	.	CASSQDPRDFNTGELFF	TGCGCCAGCAGCCAAGATCCCCGGGACTTCAACACCGGGGAGCTGTTTTTT
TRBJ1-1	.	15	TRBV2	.	CASRSSLGRGTEAFF	TGTGCCAGCAGGTCAAGTCTAGGACGGGGCACTGAAGCTTTCTTT
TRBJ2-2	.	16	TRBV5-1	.	CASSLRTTLNTGELFF	TGCGCCAGCAGCTTGAGGACAACCTTGAACACCGGGGAGCTGTTTTTT
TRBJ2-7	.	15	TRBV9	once	CASSLTPTGIYEQYF	TGTGCCAGCAGCCTCACCCCCACGGGAATTTACGAGCAGTACTTC
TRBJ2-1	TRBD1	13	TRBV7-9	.	CASSSQGAGEQFF	TGTGCCAGCAGCTCCCAGGGGGCTGGGGAGCAGTTCTTC
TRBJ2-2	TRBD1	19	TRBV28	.	CASSFYDRGREDSTGELFF	TGTGCCAGCAGTTTTTACGACAGGGGGCGCGAAGATAGCACCGGGGAGCTGTTTTTT
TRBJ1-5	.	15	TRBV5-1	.	CASSLVADSNQPQHF	TGCGCCAGCAGCTTGGTAGCAGATAGCAATCAGCCCCAGCATTTT
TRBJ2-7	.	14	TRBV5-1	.	CASSLGGRTYEQYF	TGCGCCAGCAGCTTGGGAGGGCGAACCTACGAGCAGTACTTC
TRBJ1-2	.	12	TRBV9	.	CASSSTVYGYTF	TGTGCCAGCAGCTCGACGGTTTATGGCTACACCTTC
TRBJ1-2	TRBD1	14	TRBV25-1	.	CASSEVRDRAGYTF	TGTGCCAGCAGTGAAGTCCGGGACAGGGCTGGCTACACCTTC
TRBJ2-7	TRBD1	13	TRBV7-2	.	CASSRTGTYEQYF	TGTGCCAGCAGCCGGACAGGGACCTACGAGCAGTACTTC
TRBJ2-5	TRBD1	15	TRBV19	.	CASSPQQGIQETQYF	TGTGCCAGTAGCCCTCAACAGGGGATCCAAGAGACCCAGTACTTC
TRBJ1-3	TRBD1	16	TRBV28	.	CASSSRGQISGNTIYF	TGTGCCAGCAGCTCGAGGGGACAGATCTCTGGAAACACCATATATTTT
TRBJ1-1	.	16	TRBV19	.	CASSIFRGGRNTEAFF	TGTGCCAGTAGTATTTTTCGGGGGGGCCGGAACACTGAAGCTTTCTTT
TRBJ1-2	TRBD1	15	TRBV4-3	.	CASRGVDRERDGYTF	TGCGCCAGCAGGGGGGTAGACAGGGAACGGGATGGCTACACCTTC
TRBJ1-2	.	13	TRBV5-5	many	CASSLKDLYGYTF	TGTGCCAGCAGCTTGAAGGATCTCTATGGCTACACCTTC
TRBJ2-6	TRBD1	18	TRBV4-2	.	CASSHGTGYRSGANVLTF	TGTGCCAGCAGCCATGGGACAGGATATCGCTCTGGGGCCAACGTCCTGACTTTC
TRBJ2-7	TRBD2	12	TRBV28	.	CASSLREGEQYF	TGTGCCAGCAGTTTGCGGGAGGGAGAGCAGTACTTC
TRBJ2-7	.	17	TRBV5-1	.	CASSLGPNTGLPYEQYF	TGCGCCAGCAGCTTGGGACCCAACACAGGGCTACCGTACGAGCAGTACTTC
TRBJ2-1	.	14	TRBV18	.	CASSPPASVNEQFF	TGTGCCAGCTCACCACCGGCTAGCGTCAATGAGCAGTTCTTC
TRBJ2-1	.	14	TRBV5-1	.	CASSFRRGNNEQFF	TGCGCCAGCAGCTTCCGACGGGGGAACAATGAGCAGTTCTTC
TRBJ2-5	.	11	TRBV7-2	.	CASSSQETQYF	TGTGCCAGCAGCTCCCAAGAGACCCAGTACTTC
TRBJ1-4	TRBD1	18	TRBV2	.	CASTQLSGTGLANEKLFF	TGTGCCAGCACTCAACTTTCAGGGACAGGGTTGGCTAATGAAAAACTGTTTTTT
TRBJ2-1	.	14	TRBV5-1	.	CASSLEAAYNEQFF	TGCGCCAGCAGCTTGGAAGCGGCATACAATGAGCAGTTCTTC
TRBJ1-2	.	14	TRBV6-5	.	CASSSRGPNYGYTF	TGTGCCAGCAGTTCCCGGGGGCCGAACTATGGCTACACCTTC
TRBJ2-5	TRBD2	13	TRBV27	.	CASSLGTSETQYF	TGTGCCAGCAGTCTCGGGACTAGTGAGACCCAGTACTTC
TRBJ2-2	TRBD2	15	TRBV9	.	CASSQTSGATGELFF	TGTGCCAGCAGCCAGACTAGCGGGGCTACCGGGGAGCTGTTTTTT
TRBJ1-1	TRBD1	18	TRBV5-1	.	CASSLGGWTGNKNTEAFF	TGCGCCAGCAGCTTGGGGGGATGGACAGGGAATAAGAACACTGAAGCTTTCTTT
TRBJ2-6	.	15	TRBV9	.	CASSVAIPGANVLTF	TGTGCCAGCAGCGTAGCCATCCCTGGGGCCAACGTCCTGACTTTC
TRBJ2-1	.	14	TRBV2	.	CASREAPTYNEQFF	TGTGCCAGCAGGGAAGCACCCACCTACAATGAGCAGTTCTTC
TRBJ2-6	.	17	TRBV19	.	CASTPGRGRSGANVLTF	TGTGCCAGTACCCCGGGCAGGGGAAGGTCTGGGGCCAACGTCCTGACTTTC
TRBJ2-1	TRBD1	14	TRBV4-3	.	CASSQAYTQGEQFF	TGCGCCAGCAGCCAAGCCTACACACAGGGGGAGCAGTTCTTC
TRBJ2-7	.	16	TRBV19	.	CASSIGASGITYEQYF	TGTGCCAGTAGTATAGGGGCCTCAGGGATCACCTACGAGCAGTACTTC
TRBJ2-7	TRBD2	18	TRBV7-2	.	CASSKSESGLAGVWEQYF	TGTGCCAGCAGCAAATCAGAGTCAGGACTAGCGGGAGTGTGGGAGCAGTACTTC
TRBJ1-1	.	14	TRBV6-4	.	CASSTEAGLGEAFF	TGTGCCAGCAGTACTGAGGCAGGGTTGGGGGAAGCTTTCTTT
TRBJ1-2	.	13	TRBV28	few	CASSRGWNYGYTF	TGTGCCAGCAGCCGCGGTTGGAACTATGGCTACACCTTC
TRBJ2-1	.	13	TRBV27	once	CASSLYWGNEQFF	TGTGCCAGCAGTTTATATTGGGGGAATGAGCAGTTCTTC
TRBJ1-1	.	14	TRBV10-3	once	CAINHPPGDTEAFF	TGTGCCATCAACCACCCTCCCGGAGACACTGAAGCTTTCTTT
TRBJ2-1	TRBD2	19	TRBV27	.	CASSLRQGKAGGAHNEQFF	TGTGCCAGCAGTTTGAGACAGGGTAAAGCGGGAGGTGCCCACAATGAGCAGTTCTTC
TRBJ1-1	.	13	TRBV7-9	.	CASSSTENTEAFF	TGTGCCAGCAGCTCAACAGAGAACACTGAAGCTTTCTTT
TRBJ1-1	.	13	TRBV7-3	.	CASSLMVGTEAFF	TGTGCCAGCAGCTTAATGGTGGGCACTGAAGCTTTCTTT
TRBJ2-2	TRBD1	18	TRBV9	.	CASSVGQGLLRNTGELFF	TGTGCCAGCAGCGTCGGACAGGGCCTCCTAAGGAACACCGGGGAGCTGTTTTTT
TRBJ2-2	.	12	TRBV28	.	CASMVLPGELFF	TGTGCCAGCATGGTTCTTCCCGGGGAGCTGTTTTTT
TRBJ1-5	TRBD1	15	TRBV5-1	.	CASSLGGTANQPQHF	TGCGCCAGCAGCTTGGGTGGGACAGCTAATCAGCCCCAGCATTTT
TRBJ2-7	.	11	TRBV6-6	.	CASGGPSEQYF	TGTGCCAGTGGGGGGCCCTCCGAGCAGTACTTC
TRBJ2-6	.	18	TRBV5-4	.	CASSPRTFAVSGANVLTF	TGTGCCAGCAGCCCGAGAACCTTTGCTGTTTCTGGGGCCAACGTCCTGACTTTC
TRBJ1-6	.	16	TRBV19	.	CASSIPGHQSYSPLHF	TGTGCCAGTAGTATACCGGGACACCAGTCTTACTCACCCCTCCACTTT